This TCR beta chain was sequenced during a study of shared clonotypes between healthy human individuals. Looked up from germline, CDR1 is SEHNR and CDR2 is FQNEAQ (reference sequence). The CDR3 contains 15 residues. Trimming took 5 bases from V and 3 from J, leaving 17 bases between them. The method was immunoSEQ multiplex PCR; TCRdb's version includes in-frame clones alone and lacks a portion of them. The sample records over a million clones, approximately 98.5% being singletons. The sample was naive CD4+ T cells sorted from blood. The subset denotes: CD45RA+ positively selected. The gene calls are TRBV7-9 and TRBJ2-7; either TRBD1 or TRBD2 may supply D (6 bases each). The receptor was derived from a man aged 25 to 40 in good health. CDR3 nucleotide sequence: TGTGCCAGCAGCGGACGCGGGACACCCGGCTACGAGCAGTACTTC. Amino acid sequence: CASSGRGTPGYEQYF. Full variable domain (remainder filled in from reference TRBV7-9 and TRBJ2-7): DTGVSQNPRHKITKRGQNVTFRCDPISEHNRLYWYRQTLGQGPEFLTYFQNEAQLEKSRLLSDRFSAERPKGSFSTLEIQRTEQGDSAMYLCASSGRGTPGYEQYFGPGTRLTVT.